This entry lists 32 T cell receptor beta chains sequenced from one sample in a study of cytomegalovirus exposure and HLA in healthy donors. Use of 60 Vbeta and 13 Jbeta primers characterized the PCR. Libraries were prepared by immunoSEQ multiplex PCR; TCRdb keeps only in-frame clonotypes and omits some of them. This table has some 140,000 clones, around 72% appearing once. The specimen was PBMCs. These receptors were taken from a man in his fifties or sixties in good health and CMV-seropositive.

This clone was picked up a small number of times. The chain uses TRBV19 and TRBJ2-3, with unresolved D. The V and J ends lost 5 bases and 5 bases respectively, with 11 bases between them. Germline V lookup: CDR1 LNHDA, CDR2 SQIVND (reference sequence). The CDR3 length is 13 residues. The CDR3 region has the DNA TGTGCCAGTAGTCCTCGCGGTATAGATACGCAGTATTTT. This encodes CASSPRGIDTQYF.

The chain couples TRBV5-1 to TRBJ2-4; D call uncertain. The CDR3 covers 17 residues. The germline V gene encodes CDR1 SGHRS and CDR2 YFSETQ. The V gene lost 0 bases and the J gene lost 1 base, with 14 bases spanning the gap. The CDR3 sequence: CASSLGAVSTAKNIQYF. CDR3 in DNA: TGCGCCAGCAGCTTGGGGGCCGTCTCCACGGCCAAAAACATTCAGTACTTC. Full variable domain (rest looked up from reference TRBV5-1 and TRBJ2-4): KAGVTQTPRYLIKTRGQQVTLSCSPISGHRSVSWYQQTPGQGLQFLFEYFSETQRNKGNFPGRFSGRQFSNSRSEMNVSTLELGDSALYLCASSLGAVSTAKNIQYFGAGTRLSVL.

Only a few counts were recorded for this clone. This chain uses TRBV7-8 with TRBJ2-7, with unresolved D. Germline V gene sequence: CDR1 SGHVS, CDR2 FQNEAQ. CDR3 length: 12 residues. The V end lost 5 bases, the J end lost 4 bases, and 9 bases lay between the germline ends. CDR3 in amino acids: CASSPAEYEQYF. As DNA, the CDR3 is TGTGCCAGCAGCCCTGCGGAGTACGAGCAGTACTTC.

The rearrangement uses TRBV4-3 and TRBJ2-7, with a possible D match to TRBD1 (6 bases). The CDR3 extends over 18 amino acids. The germline gives CDR1 LGHNA, CDR2 YSLEER. V was cut by 2 bases and J by 2 bases, with 22 bases left in between. In nucleotides, the CDR3 is TGCGCCAGCAGCCAAAGGGGAACAGAGGGGGTAGCAGCCTACGAGCAGTACTTC. Its translation: CASSQRGTEGVAAYEQYF.

V and J are TRBV25-1 and TRBJ2-2; a possible D gene is TRBD1 (7 bases). This CDR3 spans 17 amino acids. Trimming removed 1 base from V and 0 bases from J, with 12 bases in between. CDR1 and CDR2 from the germline V gene are MGHDK and SYGVNS. The CDR3 nucleotides read TGTGCCAGCAGTGAATTCCGCGGGACAGCGAACACCGGGGAGCTGTTTTTT. Translating it yields CASSEFRGTANTGELFF.

The J gene is TRBJ2-1, the V gene TRBV7-3, with 11 bases matching TRBD2. The CDR3 sequence is 12 residues long. Germline V gene data show CDR1 as SGHTA and CDR2 as FQGTGA. The ends lost 5 bases at V and 12 bases at J; junction bases unmatched: 3. The CDR3 region is CASSTSGSRQFF. Written as DNA, the CDR3 is TGTGCCAGCAGCACTAGCGGGAGCAGGCAGTTCTTC.

The V call is TRBV9, the J call TRBJ2-1, with 11 bases lining up with TRBD2. V was clipped by 0 bases and J by 7 bases; unmatched bases: 3. There are 15 residues in the CDR3. Per germline, CDR1 SGDLS and CDR2 YYNGEE. CDR3: CASSVVAGGRNEQFF. The CDR3 DNA is TGTGCCAGCAGCGTAGTAGCGGGAGGGCGTAATGAGCAGTTCTTC.

The chain is built from TRBV18 and TRBJ2-7; 10 nucleotides match TRBD2. The CDR3 is made up of 16 amino acids. In germline, CDR1 is KGHSH, CDR2 LQKENI. J gave up 2 bases and V 0 bases, and 4 bases lay outside the gene matches. The CDR3: CASSPPGLAGAYEQYF. The CDR3 coding sequence is TGTGCCAGCTCACCACCGGGGCTAGCGGGGGCCTACGAGCAGTACTTC.

There are a few counts of this clone. For the CDR3, the DNA is TGCGCCAGCAGCCCCGGAGCTCGAGACCCCTACGAGCAGTACTTC. Translated, it gives CASSPGARDPYEQYF. The V and J genes are TRBV5-1 and TRBJ2-7; D call uncertain. The V gene lost 4 bases and the J gene lost 2 bases, with 16 bases spanning the gap. Germline CDR1 and CDR2: SGHRS and YFSETQ. This CDR3 contains 15 residues.

The V call is TRBV9, the J call TRBJ1-4; TRBD1 is a possible D gene (6 bases). This CDR3 is 15 amino acids long. V lost 0 bases, J lost 7 bases, and 13 bases lay in between. Per germline, CDR1 SGDLS and CDR2 YYNGEE. CDR3 DNA: TGTGCCAGCAGCGTAGCCGGGGGGCGAACTGAAAAACTGTTTTTT. Translated, it gives CASSVAGGRTEKLFF.

This clone has a single count. V and J are TRBV2 and TRBJ1-2; D is unclear. V lost 6 bases and J lost 8, with 13 bases in between. Germline CDR1 SNHLY, CDR2 FYNNEI. This CDR3 contains 12 residues. CDR3 nucleotide sequence: TGTGCCAGCAGGATGGGCCTCGTAGGCTACACCTTC. This gives the protein CASRMGLVGYTF.

The J gene is TRBJ2-7, the V gene TRBV2; TRBD1 aligns across 7 bases. With V trimmed by 5 bases and J by 2 bases, 12 bases remained unmatched. CDR1 is SNHLY and CDR2 is FYNNEI in the germline V gene. The CDR3 is 16 amino acids. The CDR3 coding sequence is TGTGCCAGCAGTCTGAGGGGGCCCACCCCGACCTACGAGCAGTACTTC. Translated, it gives CASSLRGPTPTYEQYF.

In this sample, this clone turned up a few times. The chain links TRBV5-6 to TRBJ1-1; 7 bases are a match to TRBD1. The CDR3 sequence is 16 residues long. The germline CDR1 and CDR2 sequences are SGHDT and YYEEEE. J gave up 7 bases and V 6 bases, and 18 bases lay outside the gene matches. The CDR3 bases are TGTGCCAGCACCCGTGAGACAGGGATCGGAGATGGTGAAGCTTTCTTT. Its translation: CASTRETGIGDGEAFF.

The chain employs TRBV11-3 and TRBJ1-4; the match to TRBD1 covers 8 bases. Germline assignment: CDR1 SGHNT and CDR2 YENEEA. With V trimmed by 3 bases and J by 5 bases, 2 bases remained unmatched. CDR3 length: 14 residues. The CDR3 nucleotides read TGTGCCAGCAGCTTCCACAGGGGGAATGAAAAACTGTTTTTT. As protein: CASSFHRGNEKLFF.

On this clone: The conserved phenylalanine or tryptophan normally closing the CDR3 is absent here, so this likely arose from a read error. The DNA is omitted, as the CDR3 cannot be located on it reliably, and the CDR3 follows TCRdb's listing. The V call is TRBV20-1, the J call TRBJ1-1; TRBD1, the D gene given by the table, was not confirmed from the DNA. The V gene's germline CDR1 is DFQATT and CDR2 SNEGSKA (reference sequence). The CDR3 is 11 residues long, counting both termini. CDR3 amino acids: CSATHRDRGLY.

The rearrangement links TRBV6-5 to TRBJ1-6; the D is unclear. Between the trimmed V and J ends, which lost 2 bases and 7 bases, there was a span of 9 bases. In germline, CDR1 is MNHEY, CDR2 SVGAGI. This CDR3 is built from 14 residues. The CDR3 protein is CASSYGLWNSPLHF. Here the CDR3 DNA reads TGTGCCAGCAGTTACGGCTTATGGAATTCACCCCTCCACTTT.

The chain has TRBV6-6 and TRBJ1-2; D perhaps matches TRBD1 (5 bases). With 4 bases removed from V and 7 bases from J, the gap between germline ends came to 19 bases. Germline V lookup: CDR1 MNHNY, CDR2 SVGAGI (reference sequence). The CDR3 extends over 15 amino acids. The CDR3, as DNA: TGTGCCAGCAGTTCTCAATCGGGACTCACAAGTGGCTACACCTTC. It codes for CASSSQSGLTSGYTF.

This clone was detected only a few times. The rearrangement joins TRBV7-9 to TRBJ2-3; possibly TRBD2 for D (6 bases). CDR1 is SEHNR, CDR2 FQNEAQ, per germline (reference sequence). The CDR3 contains 15 residues. Trimming took off 3 bases at V and 2 bases at J, with 12 bases between the two ends. CDR3: CASSFEGGPTDTQYF. CDR3 DNA: TGTGCCAGCAGCTTCGAAGGAGGGCCCACAGATACGCAGTATTTT.

This clone was found once. This rearrangement joins TRBV27 to TRBJ1-1; 9 nucleotides match TRBD1. This CDR3 contains 16 residues. J was trimmed by 1 base and V by 7 bases; bases with no gene match: 10. Looked up from germline, CDR1 is MNHEY and CDR2 is SMNVEV (reference sequence). The CDR3 DNA reads as TGTGCCAGCATGAGGGGACAGGGATTTTCGAACACTGAAGCTTTCTTT. Translated, it gives CASMRGQGFSNTEAFF.

With regard to this clone: A read error may produce the germline difference seen at one junction end. The chain carries TRBV7-9 and TRBJ2-2; 10 bases match TRBD1. Germline CDR1 reads SEHNR; CDR2 reads FQNEAQ (reference sequence). The CDR3 is 16 amino acids. The CDR3: CSSIIKGDRGPGELFF. CDR3 DNA: TGTTCCAGCATCATAAAGGGGGACAGGGGCCCCGGGGAGCTGTTTTTT.

The J gene is TRBJ1-5, the V gene TRBV6-5; possible D gene TRBD1, 5 bases. The CDR3 runs 13 residues. V lost 4 bases to trimming and J lost 5 bases, with 9 bases between them. The V gene's germline CDR1 is MNHEY and CDR2 SVGAGI. The CDR3 is CASSSREDQPQHF. CDR3 DNA: TGTGCCAGCAGTTCCAGGGAAGATCAGCCCCAGCATTTT.

This clone was seen once. The junction differs from germline at one of its ends, possibly a read error. This chain uses TRBV9 with TRBJ2-7; D not certain. CDR1 and CDR2 (germline): SGDLS, YYNGEE. The CDR3 extends over 15 amino acids. The CDR3 coding sequence is TGTGTCAGCAGCGTAGACCCAGCGAAAACCTACGAGCAGTACTTC. Its protein is CVSSVDPAKTYEQYF.

This clone was seen only a few times. The CDR3 nucleotides read TGTGCCAGCAGCGAGTCTCCAAATGAGCAGTTCTTC. This sequence encodes CASSESPNEQFF. The V call is TRBV7-8, the J call TRBJ2-1, with D unclear. Trimming stripped 5 bases from V and 7 bases from J, with 9 bases between. Looked up from germline, CDR1 is SGHVS and CDR2 is FQNEAQ. The CDR3 spans 12 residues.

The rearrangement links TRBV9 to TRBJ1-1, with D perhaps matching TRBD1 (6 bases). Germline CDR1 and CDR2: SGDLS and YYNGEE. The CDR3 length is 15 residues. The V end was cut by 4 bases, the J end by 3 bases, with 16 bases between. The CDR3 coding sequence is TGTGCCAGCAGCAGAGACAGGACCCCAGACACTGAAGCTTTCTTT. This codes for CASSRDRTPDTEAFF.

The chain has TRBV5-1 and TRBJ1-1; D is perhaps TRBD1 (6 bases). Germline values: CDR1 SGHRS, CDR2 YFSETQ. This CDR3 comprises 14 residues. The V and J ends lost 4 bases and 2 bases respectively, with 12 bases between them. The CDR3 here is CASSVRQANTEAFF. The CDR3 coding sequence is TGCGCCAGCAGCGTGCGACAGGCCAACACTGAAGCTTTCTTT. The full variable domain, its missing parts supplied by reference TRBV5-1 and TRBJ1-1, is KAGVTQTPRYLIKTRGQQVTLSCSPISGHRSVSWYQQTPGQGLQFLFEYFSETQRNKGNFPGRFSGRQFSNSRSEMNVSTLELGDSALYLCASSVRQANTEAFFGQGTRLTVV.

The chain couples TRBV5-6 to TRBJ2-5, with 9 bases that match TRBD1. The CDR3 has 14 residues. V lost 0 bases to trimming and J lost 5 bases; unmatched junction nucleotides: 2. CDR1 SGHDT and CDR2 YYEEEE come from the germline V gene. CDR3 sequence: CASSLDRGRETQYF. The DNA for the CDR3 is TGTGCCAGCAGCTTGGACAGGGGGCGCGAGACCCAGTACTTC.

J is TRBJ2-3 and V is TRBV19, with 9 nucleotides matching TRBD1. The CDR3 is made up of 16 amino acids. Trimming cost V 1 base and J 6 bases; bases outside gene matches: 8. In germline, CDR1 is LNHDA, CDR2 SQIVND (reference sequence). The CDR3 protein is CASSIGGGQGKDTQYF. The CDR3 region has the DNA TGTGCCAGTAGTATAGGGGGGGGACAGGGAAAGGATACGCAGTATTTT.

The chain is built from TRBV10-1 and TRBJ2-1; D may be TRBD1 (5 bases). The germline CDR1 and CDR2 sequences are WNHNN and SYGVQD (reference sequence). This CDR3 contains 13 residues. V was shortened by 7 bases and J by 8 bases, with 15 bases between the two germline ends. CDR3 amino acids: CASNGRVNDEQFF. CDR3 nucleotides: TGCGCCAGCAATGGCAGGGTAAACGATGAGCAGTTCTTC.

The count of this clone is one. The chain links TRBV4-1 to TRBJ2-7; the D is unclear. This CDR3 region has 14 residues. Trimming removed 2 bases from V and 4 bases from J, with 12 bases in between. Germline V CDR1 and CDR2: MGHRA, YSYEKL. The CDR3 DNA follows: TGCGCCAGCAGCCAAAGGCGGAGCGAGTACGAGCAGTACTTC. Amino acids: CASSQRRSEYEQYF.

The chain couples TRBV2 to TRBJ1-3; D unresolved. Germline V gene lookup returns CDR1 SNHLY and CDR2 FYNNEI. The CDR3 totals 17 residues. Trimming left V 4 bases short and J 0 bases short, with 16 bases between. The CDR3 DNA reads TGTGCCAGCAGTGCAAGTACAGCCAAACCCTCTGGAAACACCATATATTTT. Protein: CASSASTAKPSGNTIYF.

Turning to this clone: At one of its ends the junction is not consistent with the germline gene, which may arise from a read error. The gene calls are TRBV4-1 and TRBJ2-2; D is possibly TRBD2 (5 bases). Per germline, CDR1 MGHRA and CDR2 YSYEKL. This CDR3 has 11 amino acids. The CDR3 bases are TGCGCCAGCAGCGAATCCGGGGAACTGTTTTTT. Its protein product is CASSESGELFF.

The chain combines TRBV10-3 with TRBJ1-5, with 8 positions matching TRBD1. J lost 4 bases, V lost 5 bases, and 7 bases had no gene match. The CDR3 is 15 residues long. Germline V CDR1 and CDR2: ENHRY, SYGVKD. The CDR3 nucleotides are TGTGCCATCAGTTCCGGACAGGGAGGGAATCAGCCCCAGCATTTT. The encoded protein is CAISSGQGGNQPQHF.